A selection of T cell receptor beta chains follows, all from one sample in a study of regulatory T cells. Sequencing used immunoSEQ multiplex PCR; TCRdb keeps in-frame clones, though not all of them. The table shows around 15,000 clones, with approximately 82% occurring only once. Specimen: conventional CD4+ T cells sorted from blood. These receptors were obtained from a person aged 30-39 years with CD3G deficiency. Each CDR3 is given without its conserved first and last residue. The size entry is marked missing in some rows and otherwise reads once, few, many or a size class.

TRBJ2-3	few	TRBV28	ASSLAGPRGGVTQY
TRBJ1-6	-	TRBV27	ASGGPYPNSPLH
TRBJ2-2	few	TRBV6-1	ASRPGTAGTGELF
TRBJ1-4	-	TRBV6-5	ASSIRRELF
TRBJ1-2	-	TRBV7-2	ASSMTEKDYGYT
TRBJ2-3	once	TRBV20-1	SASLGDTQY
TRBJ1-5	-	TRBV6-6	ASSKGLRPQH
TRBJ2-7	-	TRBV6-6	ASSYGTLSSYEQY
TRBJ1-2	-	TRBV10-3	AIKGWSGYT
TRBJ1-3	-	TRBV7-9	ASSPGLGLSSGNTIY
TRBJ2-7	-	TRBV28	ASSFLVGHSYEQY
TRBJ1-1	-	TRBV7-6	ASSWNMNTEAF
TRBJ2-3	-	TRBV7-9	ASSLELYTDTQY
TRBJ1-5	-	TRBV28	ASSSDSIQPQH
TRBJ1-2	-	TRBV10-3	AIRGTADYGYT